A selection of T cell receptor beta chains follows, all from one sample in a study of T-cell memory formation after mild COVID-19. TCRdb itself ran the 5' RACE reads through MiXCR, one entry per CDR3 protein. In the table there are some 190,000 distinct CDR3 sequences, 16% of which are singletons. The source material was PBMCs or a T cell subset sorted from them (not recorded which). These receptor sequences come from an adult woman who had mild COVID-19 (a few samples of this study predate the infection). Cell type and time point are not known. The CDR3 runs from the conserved cysteine through the conserved F or W. D genes are given only for firm matches. The size of a clone is reported for some rows only, either as once, few or many, or as a class for expanded clones.

cdr3_length	d_call	v_call	clone_size	j_call	cdr3_nt	cdr3_aa
13	TRBD1	TRBV15	many	TRBJ2-7	TGTGCCACCAGCATTGACAGGGTCTACGAGCAGTACTTC	CATSIDRVYEQYF
15	TRBD1	TRBV5-1	NA	TRBJ2-5	TGCGCCAGCAGGGAACCGGGACAGGGCCAAGAGACCCAGTACTTC	CASREPGQGQETQYF
13	NA	TRBV20-1	NA	TRBJ2-2	TGCAGTGCTAGTGGGGTCAACACCGGGGAGCTGTTTTTT	CSASGVNTGELFF
15	NA	TRBV2	NA	TRBJ1-2	TGTGCCAGCAGCAGACTCGATCCAGTGAGCAGAGGCTACACCTTC	CASSRLDPVSRGYTF
15	NA	TRBV6-1	few	TRBJ2-7	TGTGCCAGCAGTCCACTTCTTTCCGGGAACTACGAGCAGTACTTC	CASSPLLSGNYEQYF
14	NA	TRBV20-1	NA	TRBJ2-1	TGCAGTGCTAGTGACCTTGGTACCTACAATGAGCAGTTCTTC	CSASDLGTYNEQFF
18	NA	TRBV6-1	few	TRBJ2-1	TGTGCCAGCAGTAGAACAGCTCCCGGGGCTAGCTCCTACAATGAGCAGTTCTTC	CASSRTAPGASSYNEQFF
15	TRBD2	TRBV12-3/TRBV12-4	few	TRBJ2-5	TGTGCCAGCAGCAGTAGCGGGAGCGCCCAAGAGACCCAGTACTTC	CASSSSGSAQETQYF
13	TRBD2	TRBV7-2	few	TRBJ2-3	TGTGCCAGCAGCATGGGCGGGGGGGATACGCAGTATTTT	CASSMGGGDTQYF
15	NA	TRBV5-1	NA	TRBJ2-3	TGCGCCAGCAGCTTGGGGGTAGGAGTCACAGATACGCAGTATTTT	CASSLGVGVTDTQYF
15	NA	TRBV29-1	NA	TRBJ2-1	TGCAGCGTTGAATTTGGGGGCTCCATATACAATGAGCAGTTCTTC	CSVEFGGSIYNEQFF
14	TRBD2	TRBV20-1	many	TRBJ2-7	TGCAGTGCCCAGGGGAGAGCGGGGGTCTACGAGCAGTACTTC	CSAQGRAGVYEQYF
12	NA	TRBV6-6	many	TRBJ2-7	TGTGCCAGCAGTTACACTGGCTACGAGCAGTACTTC	CASSYTGYEQYF
15	NA	TRBV4-1	NA	TRBJ1-5	TGCGCCAGCAGCCCGACAGTACATAGCAATCAGCCCCAGCATTTT	CASSPTVHSNQPQHF
12	TRBD1	TRBV29-1	few	TRBJ2-4	TGCAGCGTTGGGACAGGGGAAAACATTCAGTACTTC	CSVGTGENIQYF
13	TRBD1	TRBV7-9	NA	TRBJ2-5	TGTGCCACCATGGACAGGGGGAAAGAGACCCAGTACTTC	CATMDRGKETQYF
14	TRBD2	TRBV4-2	few	TRBJ2-7	TGTGCCAGCAGCCAAGGGGGGGGCTCCTACGAGCAGTACTTC	CASSQGGGSYEQYF
16	TRBD1	TRBV5-1	NA	TRBJ2-1	TGCGCCAGCAGCTTGGACGGGACAGGGGCCTACAATGAGCAGTTCTTC	CASSLDGTGAYNEQFF
13	NA	TRBV27	NA	TRBJ1-6	TGTGCCAGCAGTTTAGAAAGGGGATCACCCCTCCACTTT	CASSLERGSPLHF
13	NA	TRBV19	few	TRBJ2-3	TGTGCCAGTAGTATAATCGAGGCTGATACGCAGTATTTT	CASSIIEADTQYF
11	NA	TRBV30	NA	TRBJ1-1	TGTGCCTGGAGTGTACTAGGTGAAGCTTTCTTT	CAWSVLGEAFF
15	TRBD2	TRBV5-1	few	TRBJ2-1	TGCGCCAGCAGCTGGACTAGCGGGAGTCAATATGAGCAGTTCTTC	CASSWTSGSQYEQFF
15	TRBD2	TRBV3-1	few	TRBJ2-7	TGTGCCAGCAGCTTCGTGCGGGGGGGCGTGTACGAGCAGTACTTC	CASSFVRGGVYEQYF
16	TRBD1	TRBV7-9	few	TRBJ2-3	TGTGCCAGCAGCTTACAGACAGGGGGCGGAACAGATACGCAGTATTTT	CASSLQTGGGTDTQYF
14	TRBD1	TRBV5-5	NA	TRBJ1-1	TGTGCCAGCAGGTACCGGACAGGGTCCGGAGAAGCTTTCTTT	CASRYRTGSGEAFF
14	NA	TRBV5-1	many	TRBJ2-7	TGCGCCAGCAGCCGGGAGGGACAGATCTACGAGCAGTACTTC	CASSREGQIYEQYF
12	NA	TRBV14	NA	TRBJ1-2	TGTGCCAGCAGCCAGCAGCTCTATGGCTACACCTTC	CASSQQLYGYTF
15	NA	TRBV4-1	NA	TRBJ1-6	TGCGCCAGCAGCCTTGAAGCAGGGTATAATTCACCCCTCCACTTT	CASSLEAGYNSPLHF
13	NA	TRBV11-2	NA	TRBJ1-3	TGTGCCAGCACTAACCTAGCCGAAAACACCATATATTTT	CASTNLAENTIYF
16	TRBD1	TRBV4-1	NA	TRBJ1-5	TGCGCCAGCAGCCAGGCTGACAGGGGGGTGGGAGGGCCCCAGCATTTT	CASSQADRGVGGPQHF
14	NA	TRBV5-1	many	TRBJ2-3	TGCGCCAGCAGCTCCTCGGGTGTCACAGATACGCAGTATTTT	CASSSSGVTDTQYF
15	TRBD2	TRBV30	few	TRBJ2-1	TGTGCCTGGAGTGTTCGTAGCGGGACGTACAATGAGCAGTTCTTC	CAWSVRSGTYNEQFF
15	NA	TRBV5-1	NA	TRBJ1-1	TGCGCCAGCATGGGGCCAGGAGTCATGAACACTGAAGCTTTCTTT	CASMGPGVMNTEAFF
15	NA	TRBV9	few	TRBJ2-7	TGTGCCAGCAGCTTTGGACCCGAGACATACTACGAGCAGTACTTC	CASSFGPETYYEQYF
15	NA	TRBV21-1	few	TRBJ2-1	TGTGCCAGCAGCAAAGGGAGCAGGGTCCACAATGAGCAGTTCTTC	CASSKGSRVHNEQFF
15	NA	TRBV15	few	TRBJ2-7	TGTGCCACCAGCAGAGGGGCAGGTGGAAGCTACGAGCAGTACTTC	CATSRGAGGSYEQYF
14	NA	TRBV7-2	NA	TRBJ1-2	TGTGCCAGCAGCCCTAGCGGGCAGGCCTATGGCTACACCTTC	CASSPSGQAYGYTF
18	TRBD2	TRBV18	NA	TRBJ2-1	TGTGCCAGCTCACCACGACTAGCGGGAGTAGTGGAAAACAATGAGCAGTTCTTC	CASSPRLAGVVENNEQFF
16	TRBD1	TRBV7-9	NA	TRBJ2-3	TGTGCCAGCAGCTTAGACCCAGGGGGCGGCACAGATACGCAGTATTTT	CASSLDPGGGTDTQYF
14	NA	TRBV30	NA	TRBJ2-7	TGTGCCTCGGCGGATTGGGCTACAACCTACGAGCAGTACTTC	CASADWATTYEQYF
14	NA	TRBV20-1	NA	TRBJ2-1	TGCAGTGCCACCAACGGGGCCTCCTACAATGAGCAGTTCTTC	CSATNGASYNEQFF
13	NA	TRBV9	NA	TRBJ1-5	TGTGCCAGCAGCGAGTCCCCGGATCAGCCCCAGCATTTT	CASSESPDQPQHF
15	TRBD1	TRBV4-1	NA	TRBJ2-7	TGCGCCAGCGACTCTAGGGGACAGGGCCCTATAGAGCAGTACTTC	CASDSRGQGPIEQYF
16	TRBD2	TRBV20-1	many	TRBJ2-5	TGCAGTGCTCCTAAGGGAAGCGGGAGCACCCAAGAGACCCAGTACTTC	CSAPKGSGSTQETQYF
13	NA	TRBV5-1	few	TRBJ1-1	TGCGCCAGCAGCTTGGAATTGGTCGGAAAAGCTTTCTTT	CASSLELVGKAFF
13	NA	TRBV6-5	once	TRBJ2-7	TGTGCCAGCAGTTACACTGACGGCTACGAGCAGTACTTC	CASSYTDGYEQYF
15	NA	TRBV6-1	few	TRBJ2-7	TGTGCCAGCATCGAAGATGGAGGGAGAACCTACGAGCAGTACTTC	CASIEDGGRTYEQYF
15	NA	TRBV3-1	NA	TRBJ2-7	TGTGCCAGCAGCCACGGGGGTAGCGGTGCCTACGAGCAGTACTTC	CASSHGGSGAYEQYF
14	TRBD2	TRBV5-1	few	TRBJ2-5	TGCGCCAGCAGAGCTAGCGGGCTTTTTGAGACCCAGTACTTC	CASRASGLFETQYF
13	TRBD1	TRBV20-1	few	TRBJ1-1	TGCAGTGCTCCGGGACAGACGAACACTGAAGCTTTCTTT	CSAPGQTNTEAFF